Following are 10 T cell receptor beta chains from one sample sequenced in a study of glioma-infiltrating T cells after dendritic cell vaccination (TCRdb year 2016). Library generation was performed with the immunoSEQ multiplex PCR assay. Entries here come from immuneACCESS through TCRdb and include only in-frame sequences with V and J called. Some clones fail to appear in such tables; in the studies checked, an unresolved V gene covers under half of the shortfall, and the cause of the remainder is unknown. This sample lists about 99,000 clones; roughly 81% were detected once. More than 10% of the sample comes from the top ten. The material was blood, obtained before dendritic cell vaccination. These receptors were obtained from a human donor with glioblastoma.

There are a few counts of this clone. The chain recombines TRBV7-6 with TRBJ2-7; TRBD2 matches 7 bases. The V gene end was trimmed by 0 bases and the J gene end by 3 bases; junction bases not matched to a gene: 8. CDR3 length: 16 residues. Germline CDR1 and CDR2: SGHVS and FNYEAQ. CDR3 coding DNA: TGTGCCAGCAGCTTAGCGCAGGGAGGGATTGGCTACGAGCAGTACTTC. It yields the protein CASSLAQGGIGYEQYF. The full variable domain, rest sourced from reference TRBV7-6 and TRBJ2-7, is GAGVSQSPRYKVTKRGQDVALRCDPISGHVSLYWYRQALGQGPEFLTYFNYEAQQDKSGLPNDRFSAERPEGSISTLTIQRTEQRDSAMYRCASSLAQGGIGYEQYFGPGTRLTVT.

The gene calls are TRBV7-9 and TRBJ2-1; TRBD2 is a possible D gene (5 bases). Trimming took off 3 bases at V and 8 bases at J, with 11 bases between the two ends. Per germline, CDR1 SEHNR and CDR2 FQNEAQ (reference sequence). The length of the CDR3 is 13 residues. The CDR3 is CASSFRGLDEQFF. The CDR3 DNA follows: TGTGCCAGCAGCTTTCGGGGTTTGGATGAGCAGTTCTTC.

This sequence joins TRBV4-3 and TRBJ2-3, with 11 bases that match TRBD2. J lost 1 base, V lost 1 base, and 1 base had no gene match. CDR3 length: 16 residues. Germline assignment: CDR1 LGHNA and CDR2 YSLEER. CDR3 in DNA: TGCGCCAGCAGCCAAGCGGGACTAGCGGGCACAGATACGCAGTATTTT. Translating gives CASSQAGLAGTDTQYF.

The CDR3 loop reads CASSLLLGPGNEQFF. The CDR3 DNA reads as TGTGCCAGCAGCCTTCTCTTAGGTCCGGGCAATGAGCAGTTCTTC. The rearrangement joins TRBV7-9 to TRBJ2-1, with D unclear. Germline V CDR1 and CDR2: SEHNR, FQNEAQ (reference sequence). The CDR3 runs to 15 residues. The V gene lost 5 bases and the J gene lost 6 bases, with 17 bases spanning the gap. Complete variable domain (other parts from reference TRBV7-9 and TRBJ2-1): DTGVSQNPRHKITKRGQNVTFRCDPISEHNRLYWYRQTLGQGPEFLTYFQNEAQLEKSRLLSDRFSAERPKGSFSTLEIQRTEQGDSAMYLCASSLLLGPGNEQFFGPGTRLTVL.

V gene TRBV5-6 combines with J gene TRBJ1-6; 8 positions agree with TRBD1. Germline assignment: CDR1 SGHDT and CDR2 YYEEEE. The J segment lost 9 bases and the V segment lost 3 bases, leaving 14 bases of the junction unmatched. CDR3 length: 17 residues. CDR3 in amino acids: CASSSEFRGTGISPLHF. In DNA form, the CDR3 reads TGTGCCAGCAGCTCCGAATTCAGGGGGACAGGCATTTCACCCCTCCACTTT.

This clone has more than one count but fewer than ten. The genes are TRBV11-3 and TRBJ1-1, with TRBD1 as a possible D gene (6 bases). This CDR3 has 13 residues. Germline CDR1 is SGHNT and CDR2 is YENEEA. V gave up 0 bases and J gave up 5 bases, with 7 bases separating them. The CDR3 here is CASSLETGTEAFF. Here the CDR3 DNA reads TGTGCCAGCAGCTTAGAGACAGGTACTGAAGCTTTCTTT.

The DNA of the CDR3 is TGTGCCAGCAGCTTTACAGGGGTGAGGTATGGCTACACCTTC. It yields the protein CASSFTGVRYGYTF. V is TRBV7-9 and J is TRBJ1-2, with 7 bases identical to TRBD1. There are 14 residues in the CDR3. V was pared by 3 bases and J by 5 bases, with 6 bases of the junction left unmatched. Germline V gives CDR1 SEHNR, CDR2 FQNEAQ (reference sequence).

With regard to this clone: The sample contains more than one DNA sequence encoding this CDR3. The chain uses TRBV6-4 and TRBJ1-6; the D is unclear. Germline V gene lookup returns CDR1 MRHNA and CDR2 SNTAGT. This CDR3 has 13 residues. The V end lost 0 bases, the J end lost 9 bases, and 6 bases lay between the germline ends. Here the CDR3 DNA reads TGTGCCAGCAGTGACTCGAGAGGTTCACCCCTCCACTTT. Translated: CASSDSRGSPLHF.

This clone was observed a single time. In DNA, the CDR3 is TGTGCCAGCAGTTTATATCCAGCGAGCTCCTACGAGCAGTACTTC. Protein sequence: CASSLYPASSYEQYF. J is TRBJ2-7 and V is TRBV27; D is unresolved. The CDR3 loop spans 15 amino acids. From germline, CDR1 is MNHEY and CDR2 SMNVEV (reference sequence). Trimming cost V 1 base and J 0 bases, with 10 bases left between them.

This chain links TRBV5-6 with TRBJ2-7; D is undetermined. The germline CDR1 and CDR2 sequences are SGHDT and YYEEEE. CDR3 size: 11 residues. V was cut by 4 bases and J by 2 bases, with 4 bases left in between. The CDR3 loop reads CASSGAYEQYF. The CDR3 nucleotides read TGTGCCAGCAGCGGAGCCTACGAGCAGTACTTC. Full variable domain (rest looked up from reference TRBV5-6 and TRBJ2-7): DAGVTQSPTHLIKTRGQQVTLRCSPKSGHDTVSWYQQALGQGPQFIFQYYEEEERQRGNFPDRFSGHQFPNYSSELNVNALLLGDSALYLCASSGAYEQYFGPGTRLTVT.